A single sample is the source of the 27 T cell receptor beta chains below, sequenced in a study of monozygotic twins with cystic fibrosis. TCRdb keeps only in-frame clones here, not all; method: immunoSEQ multiplex PCR. The sample has about 14,000 clones; over 80% are singletons. The specimen was blood. The receptors originated from a girl aged 2 to 10 with cystic fibrosis.

The rearrangement links TRBV28 to TRBJ1-1; TRBD1 is a possible D gene (6 bases). The CDR3 is 13 residues long. Between the trimmed V and J ends, which lost 5 bases and 1 base, there was a span of 8 bases. Per germline, CDR1 MDHEN and CDR2 SYDVKM. In DNA form, the CDR3 reads TGTGCCAGCAGTCTGACAGGGAACACTGAAGCTTTCTTT. This gives the protein CASSLTGNTEAFF. The variable domain in full, completed from reference TRBV28 and TRBJ1-1, reads DVKVTQSSRYLVKRTGEKVFLECVQDMDHENMFWYRQDPGLGLRLIYFSYDVKMKEKGDIPEGYSVSREKKERFSLILESASTNQTSMYLCASSLTGNTEAFFGQGTRLTVV.

The chain couples TRBV5-1 to TRBJ1-3; D is ambiguous. The CDR3 covers 15 residues. V lost 0 bases and J lost 0, with 7 bases in between. In germline, CDR1 is SGHRS, CDR2 YFSETQ. CDR3 region: CASSLAEVSGNTIYF. The CDR3 DNA reads TGCGCCAGCAGCTTGGCGGAGGTCTCTGGAAACACCATATATTTT.

V is TRBV2 and J is TRBJ2-5; D is possibly TRBD1 (6 bases). The end of the DNA aligns better with TRBJ2-7, so the J call may be wrong. CDR3 length: 14 residues. Germline CDR1 SNHLY, CDR2 FYNNEI. The chain's CDR3 is CASSEGGQNYEQYF. The CDR3 nucleotides are TGTGCCAGCAGTGAAGGTGGACAGAACTACGAGCAGTACTTC.

CDR3 bases: TGTGCCAGCAGTTTACGGCAGGGGGCGCACAATGAGCAGTTCTTC. Amino acid sequence: CASSLRQGAHNEQFF. The chain couples TRBV27 to TRBJ2-1; 8 nucleotides line up with TRBD1. The V segment lost 2 bases and the J segment 5 bases; nucleotides outside the gene matches: 5. Germline loops: CDR1 MNHEY, CDR2 SMNVEV (reference sequence). The CDR3 consists of 15 residues.

The chain employs TRBV29-1 and TRBJ1-2; 9 bases agree with TRBD1. The J segment lost 2 bases and the V segment lost 1 base, leaving 11 bases of the junction unmatched. This CDR3 has 17 amino acids. Germline V gene sequence: CDR1 SQVTM, CDR2 ANQGSEA. CDR3 region: CSVEGLTGGSINYGYTF. In DNA, the CDR3 is TGCAGCGTTGAAGGGTTGACAGGGGGGTCCATAAACTATGGCTACACCTTC.

This chain joins TRBV7-2 and TRBJ2-2; D is unresolved. Germline loops: CDR1 SGHTA, CDR2 FQGNSA. CDR3 length: 14 residues. The V end was cut by 1 base, the J end by 5 bases, with 8 bases between. CDR3 sequence: CASSLGVGTGELFF. The CDR3 DNA sequence: TGTGCCAGCAGCTTAGGCGTGGGAACCGGGGAGCTGTTTTTT.

The J gene is TRBJ2-1, the V gene TRBV7-8; D not resolved. The V gene lost 5 bases and the J gene lost 2 bases, with 13 bases spanning the gap. This CDR3 region has 15 residues. Germline V gene data show CDR1 as SGHVS and CDR2 as FQNEAQ. CDR3: CASSPQSRAYNEQFF. The CDR3 nucleotides are TGTGCCAGCAGCCCCCAGAGCCGGGCCTACAATGAGCAGTTCTTC.

CDR3: CASSGLPGQGNEQFF. The CDR3 DNA sequence: TGTGCCAGCAGTGGTTTACCGGGACAGGGGAATGAGCAGTTCTTC. The chain is built from TRBV6-4 and TRBJ2-1; 10 bases align to TRBD1. This CDR3 is built from 15 residues. Trimming cost V 4 bases and J 7 bases; bases outside gene matches: 7. The germline gives CDR1 MRHNA, CDR2 SNTAGT.

V gene TRBV5-1 combines with J gene TRBJ2-3; a weak D match, TRBD2 (7 bases). CDR1 and CDR2 from the germline V gene are SGHRS and YFSETQ. The V and J ends lost 4 bases and 2 bases respectively, with 14 bases between them. The CDR3 contains 15 residues. CDR3 residues: CASSPAGAVTDTQYF. The DNA for the CDR3 is TGCGCCAGCAGCCCCGCGGGGGCTGTCACAGATACGCAGTATTTT.

The chain carries TRBV28 and TRBJ1-4; D is unclear. With 8 bases removed from V and 7 bases from J, the gap between germline ends came to 20 bases. This CDR3 region has 15 residues. Germline V gives CDR1 MDHEN, CDR2 SYDVKM. This CDR3 is CASSPTGRLGEKLFF. In DNA form, the CDR3 reads TGTGCCAGCTCTCCCACCGGGAGGTTAGGTGAAAAACTGTTTTTT.

V gene TRBV7-8 combines with J gene TRBJ2-3, with 12 bases matching TRBD2. V lost 1 base and J lost 6; bases outside the gene matches: 11. CDR1 SGHVS and CDR2 FQNEAQ come from the germline V gene. The CDR3 covers 18 residues. The CDR3 is CASSLVSGLAGGSDTQYF. CDR3 nucleotide sequence: TGTGCCAGCAGCTTAGTAAGCGGGCTAGCGGGAGGGTCCGATACGCAGTATTTT.

V usage is TRBV4-1 and J usage is TRBJ2-1, with 7 bases fitting TRBD2. In germline, CDR1 is MGHRA, CDR2 YSYEKL. This CDR3 is built from 17 residues. The J segment lost 4 bases and the V segment lost 1 base, leaving 10 bases of the junction unmatched. The chain's CDR3 is CASSQGRGGLGYNEQFF. Written as DNA, the CDR3 is TGCGCCAGCAGCCAAGGTAGAGGTGGACTAGGTTACAATGAGCAGTTCTTC.

This clone is a singleton in its sample. Germline and junction disagree at one end, which may indicate a read error. The V call is TRBV6-1, the J call TRBJ2-7; D is unclear. CDR3 length equals 10 residues. The germline gives CDR1 MNHNS, CDR2 SASEGT. CDR3 in amino acids: CASSEYGQYF. The DNA of the CDR3 is TGTGCCAGCAGTGAATACGGGCAGTACTTC.

The chain employs TRBV6-5 and TRBJ1-2, with 8 positions matching TRBD1. Trimming took 6 bases from V and 4 from J; bases not matched to a gene: 7. Germline V gene data show CDR1 as MNHEY and CDR2 as SVGAGI. The CDR3 is made up of 14 amino acids. The CDR3 region has the DNA TGTGCCAGCAGGGTGGGACAGGAGAGCTATGGCTACACCTTC. As protein: CASRVGQESYGYTF.

V gene TRBV11-2 combines with J gene TRBJ2-6; D ambiguous. V lost 8 bases, J lost 0 bases, and 8 bases lay in between. The CDR3 sequence is 14 residues long. The germline CDR1 and CDR2 sequences are SGHAT and FQNNGV. CDR3 sequence reads: CASRTFSGANVLTF. CDR3 sequence (DNA): TGTGCCAGCCGCACTTTCTCTGGGGCCAACGTCCTGACTTTC.

The V call is TRBV27, the J call TRBJ2-7; TRBD2 matches 11 bases. In germline, CDR1 is MNHEY, CDR2 SMNVEV (reference sequence). The J segment lost 5 bases and the V segment lost 7 bases, leaving 13 bases of the junction unmatched. This CDR3 region has 16 residues. Written as DNA, the CDR3 is TGTGCCAGCACCAAAGGTCTAGCGGGAGGCGCCAACGAGCAGTACTTC. It encodes CASTKGLAGGANEQYF.

This clone was seen a handful of times. V gene TRBV20-1 combines with J gene TRBJ1-2; the match to TRBD1 covers 7 bases. CDR3 size: 11 residues. V lost 6 bases and J lost 4; bases outside the gene matches: 2. Germline assignment: CDR1 DFQATT and CDR2 SNEGSKA (reference sequence). The CDR3 protein is CSARQGYGYTF. CDR3 nucleotide sequence: TGCAGTGCCCGACAGGGCTATGGCTACACCTTC.

The CDR3 DNA sequence: TGTGCCAGCAGTGTCACTAGCGGCTCATCCTACGAGCAGTACTTC. Its translation is CASSVTSGSSYEQYF. The chain uses TRBV27 and TRBJ2-7; 8 nucleotides agree with TRBD2. The CDR3 is 15 residues long. Per the germline V gene, CDR1 is MNHEY and CDR2 is SMNVEV (reference sequence). Unmatched junction bases numbered 7, after V lost 5 bases and J lost 1 base.

J is TRBJ2-3 and V is TRBV5-1; D is ambiguous. Looked up from germline, CDR1 is SGHRS and CDR2 is YFSETQ. V gave up 0 bases and J gave up 0 bases, with 8 bases separating them. CDR3 length: 15 amino acids. The CDR3 DNA reads TGCGCCAGCAGCTTGGCCGCGTTAAGCACAGATACGCAGTATTTT. This sequence encodes CASSLAALSTDTQYF.

The rearrangement joins TRBV7-2 to TRBJ2-7, with D uncertain. Trimming cost V 1 base and J 3 bases, with 10 bases left between them. Per germline, CDR1 SGHTA and CDR2 FQGNSA. This CDR3 has 14 amino acids. The CDR3 here is CASSLGPPLYEQYF. The CDR3 DNA reads TGTGCCAGCAGCTTAGGACCTCCCCTCTACGAGCAGTACTTC.

CDR3 sequence (DNA): TGTGCCACCCGCGGGGCAGCGGAGACCCAGTACTTC. It translates to CATRGAAETQYF. This chain joins TRBV15 and TRBJ2-5, with D tentatively TRBD2 (6 bases). The V gene lost 8 bases and the J gene lost 5 bases, with 12 bases spanning the gap. This CDR3 has 12 amino acids. Per the germline V gene, CDR1 is LNHNV and CDR2 is YYDKDF (reference sequence).

This clone has more than one count but fewer than ten. The J gene is TRBJ1-1, the V gene TRBV28; the D is unclear. The CDR3 is made up of 14 amino acids. From germline, CDR1 is MDHEN and CDR2 SYDVKM. Trimming removed 1 base from V and 0 bases from J, with 6 bases in between. The CDR3 loop reads CASSLFRLNTEAFF. CDR3 DNA: TGTGCCAGCAGTTTATTTCGGCTGAACACTGAAGCTTTCTTT. Full variable domain (remainder filled in from reference TRBV28 and TRBJ1-1): DVKVTQSSRYLVKRTGEKVFLECVQDMDHENMFWYRQDPGLGLRLIYFSYDVKMKEKGDIPEGYSVSREKKERFSLILESASTNQTSMYLCASSLFRLNTEAFFGQGTRLTVV.

This chain uses TRBV6-5 with TRBJ2-2, with 7 positions matching TRBD1. The germline gives CDR1 MNHEY, CDR2 SVGAGI. V dropped 4 bases and J dropped 0; count of bases not matched to a gene: 2. This CDR3 is 15 amino acids long. CDR3: CASSSGQTNTGELFF. The CDR3 DNA is TGTGCCAGCAGTTCGGGACAGACGAACACCGGGGAGCTGTTTTTT.

This sequence joins TRBV5-1 and TRBJ2-7, with D maybe TRBD2 (5 bases). Germline V gene sequence: CDR1 SGHRS, CDR2 YFSETQ. The CDR3 is 13 amino acids. The V and J ends lost 4 bases and 5 bases respectively, with 13 bases between them. The CDR3 sequence: CASSKWEIDEQYF. The CDR3 nucleotides are TGCGCCAGCAGCAAGTGGGAGATCGACGAGCAGTACTTC.

The chain has TRBV5-1 and TRBJ2-7, with D uncertain. The germline V gene encodes CDR1 SGHRS and CDR2 YFSETQ. This CDR3 is 13 amino acids long. Trimming left V 4 bases short and J 0 bases short, with 8 bases between. The CDR3 sequence is CASSPGLSYEQYF. CDR3 nucleotide sequence: TGCGCCAGCAGCCCGGGCCTCTCCTACGAGCAGTACTTC.

The J gene is TRBJ2-3, the V gene TRBV6-5; D remains unclear. V dropped 5 bases and J dropped 2 bases, with 14 bases sitting between them. The CDR3 contains 15 residues. The germline CDR1 and CDR2 sequences are MNHEY and SVGAGI. DNA of the CDR3: TGTGCCAGCAGTCCCCGGTTCCGAAACACAGATACGCAGTATTTT. Protein: CASSPRFRNTDTQYF.

This clone was counted a single time. The chain combines TRBV11-3 with TRBJ2-7, with 7 bases identical to TRBD2. This CDR3 has 15 residues. Germline V gives CDR1 SGHNT, CDR2 YENEEA. Trimming removed 3 bases from V and 4 bases from J; junction bases left unmatched: 9. CDR3 sequence: CASSLEAGEVYEQYF. The CDR3 nucleotides read TGTGCCAGCAGCTTGGAGGCGGGAGAGGTGTACGAGCAGTACTTC.